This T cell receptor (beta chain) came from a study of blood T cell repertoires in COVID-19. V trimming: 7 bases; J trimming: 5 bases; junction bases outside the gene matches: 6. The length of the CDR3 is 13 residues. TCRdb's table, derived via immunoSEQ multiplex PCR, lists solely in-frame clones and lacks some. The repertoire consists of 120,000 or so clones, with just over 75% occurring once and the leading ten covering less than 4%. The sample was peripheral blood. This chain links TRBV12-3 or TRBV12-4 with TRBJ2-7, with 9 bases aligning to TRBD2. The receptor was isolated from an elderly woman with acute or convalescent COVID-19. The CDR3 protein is CASTPQREDEQYF. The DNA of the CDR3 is TGTGCCAGCACTCCCCAGCGGGAGGACGAGCAGTACTTC.